This T cell receptor (beta chain) was sequenced for a study of control samples from healthy donors and cancer patients. The data were produced by immunoSEQ multiplex PCR, yet TCRdb's version contains in-frame clones alone and is incomplete. The data show over 200,000 clones, over 70% seen once. Germline lookup yields CDR1 SGDLS and CDR2 YYNGEE. V was clipped by 4 bases and J by 6 bases; unmatched bases: 16. The CDR3 covers 17 residues. The rearrangement joins TRBV9 to TRBJ2-3; 8 nucleotides align to TRBD2. The clonotype comes from a woman aged 60-75 years with lung cancer. What was sequenced was PBMCs. The CDR3 region is CASSLGGGRGVLDTQYF. The CDR3 bases are TGTGCCAGCAGCCTCGGTGGAGGGCGGGGGGTTCTCGATACGCAGTATTTT.